A selection of T cell receptor beta chains follows, all from one sample in a study of T cells after yellow fever vaccination. TCRdb redid the calling of the 5' RACE reads with MiXCR, one entry per CDR3 protein. This sample carries almost 600,000 distinct CDR3 sequences, 13% of them seen once, and the ten largest clones take more than 13%. The sequencing used PBMCs, collected on the day of the yellow fever booster vaccination. The receptors stem from a man aged 25-45 years who received the YFV17D yellow fever vaccine. Both conserved end residues are part of each CDR3. The order of the fields is CDR3 DNA, CDR3 protein, V gene, clone size, J gene, D gene. A D gene is named only where the DNA matches it firmly. Clone size is stated in some rows and not others, as once, few, many or a class when expanded.

CDR3 DNA: TGCAGTGCTAGAGATAACGAGGGACTACCCTACGAGCAGTACTTC
CDR3 protein: CSARDNEGLPYEQYF
V gene: TRBV20-1
clone size: few
J gene: TRBJ2-7
D gene: TRBD2

CDR3 DNA: TGTGCCAGCAGCCCCGATCGCCTGGTAGCCAAAAACATTCAGTACTTC
CDR3 protein: CASSPDRLVAKNIQYF
V gene: TRBV6-1
clone size: -
J gene: TRBJ2-4
D gene: -

CDR3 DNA: TGTGCCACCAGCAGAGGACATAGCGGGGGGGCCGAGCAGTACTTC
CDR3 protein: CATSRGHSGGAEQYF
V gene: TRBV15
clone size: few
J gene: TRBJ2-7
D gene: TRBD2

CDR3 DNA: TGCAGTGCTAGTTCTGCCTCTAGCGGGTGGACAGATACGCAGTATTTT
CDR3 protein: CSASSASSGWTDTQYF
V gene: TRBV20-1
clone size: -
J gene: TRBJ2-3
D gene: TRBD2

CDR3 DNA: TGCAGCGCCGACGGGGTTACGAACACCGGGGAGCTGTTTTTT
CDR3 protein: CSADGVTNTGELFF
V gene: TRBV29-1
clone size: -
J gene: TRBJ2-2
D gene: -

CDR3 DNA: TGTGCCAGCAGCTTAGAGGCACAGCTCCAGTACTTC
CDR3 protein: CASSLEAQLQYF
V gene: TRBV11-2
clone size: -
J gene: TRBJ2-5
D gene: -

CDR3 DNA: TGCAGTGCTCCGAGGGGTAGCGGGAGTGGTAATGAGCAGTTCTTC
CDR3 protein: CSAPRGSGSGNEQFF
V gene: TRBV20-1
clone size: many
J gene: TRBJ2-1
D gene: TRBD2

CDR3 DNA: TGTGCCAGCAGCGACCAGTCTAGCGGGAGACACGAGCAGTACTTC
CDR3 protein: CASSDQSSGRHEQYF
V gene: TRBV7-9
clone size: few
J gene: TRBJ2-7
D gene: TRBD2

CDR3 DNA: TGTGCCAGCAGTTCCCATGGACTAGCGGGCCAAGAGACCCAGTACTTC
CDR3 protein: CASSSHGLAGQETQYF
V gene: TRBV12-3/TRBV12-4
clone size: few
J gene: TRBJ2-5
D gene: TRBD2

CDR3 DNA: TGTGCCAGCAGCTTAGGGGGCAGTTCGGGGCAGTTCTTC
CDR3 protein: CASSLGGSSGQFF
V gene: TRBV7-8
clone size: few
J gene: TRBJ2-1
D gene: -

CDR3 DNA: TGCAGTGCTAGAGATCGGGGAGCGGGAGCTAGCACAGATACGCAGTATTTT
CDR3 protein: CSARDRGAGASTDTQYF
V gene: TRBV20-1
clone size: few
J gene: TRBJ2-3
D gene: TRBD2

CDR3 DNA: TGTGCCAGCAACGCGGGACTAGCGGGAGGGGAGCAGTACTTC
CDR3 protein: CASNAGLAGGEQYF
V gene: TRBV6-1
clone size: few
J gene: TRBJ2-7
D gene: TRBD2

CDR3 DNA: TGTGCCAGCAGCCGGACAGGGACAAACTCTGGAAACACCATATATTTT
CDR3 protein: CASSRTGTNSGNTIYF
V gene: TRBV7-2
clone size: -
J gene: TRBJ1-3
D gene: TRBD1

CDR3 DNA: TGCGCCAGCAGCTTGTGGACAGACGTCAATGAGCAGTTCTTC
CDR3 protein: CASSLWTDVNEQFF
V gene: TRBV5-1
clone size: few
J gene: TRBJ2-1
D gene: -

CDR3 DNA: TGTGCCAGCAGCTTTTCGGGTGGGGGGGAGACCCAGTACTTC
CDR3 protein: CASSFSGGGETQYF
V gene: TRBV7-2
clone size: many
J gene: TRBJ2-5
D gene: -

CDR3 DNA: TGTGCCAGCAGCTCTTTGTGGGGTGAGCAGTTCTTC
CDR3 protein: CASSSLWGEQFF
V gene: TRBV11-2
clone size: -
J gene: TRBJ2-1
D gene: -

CDR3 DNA: TGTGCCAGCAGTTACGGGACCAGCGACCTTAATGAGCAGTTCTTC
CDR3 protein: CASSYGTSDLNEQFF
V gene: TRBV6-5
clone size: few
J gene: TRBJ2-1
D gene: -

CDR3 DNA: TGCAGTGCTAGAGATAGCACTAGCGTTTACTACGAGCAGTACTTC
CDR3 protein: CSARDSTSVYYEQYF
V gene: TRBV20-1
clone size: -
J gene: TRBJ2-7
D gene: TRBD2

CDR3 DNA: TGTGCCAGCAGCTTAGTAAGGCGGAGCGTAAGCTCCTACAATGAGCAGTTCTTC
CDR3 protein: CASSLVRRSVSSYNEQFF
V gene: TRBV11-2
clone size: -
J gene: TRBJ2-1
D gene: -

CDR3 DNA: TGTGCCAGTAGTAGACTAGCGGGGCCTGCGGAGCTGTTTTTT
CDR3 protein: CASSRLAGPAELFF
V gene: TRBV19
clone size: -
J gene: TRBJ2-2
D gene: TRBD2

CDR3 DNA: TGCAGCGTTGAAGATTTCGCACACACAATAACTAGCACAGATACGCAGTATTTT
CDR3 protein: CSVEDFAHTITSTDTQYF
V gene: TRBV29-1
clone size: few
J gene: TRBJ2-3
D gene: -

CDR3 DNA: TGCAGCGTTGCGACAGGGGAAGACTATGGCTACACCTTC
CDR3 protein: CSVATGEDYGYTF
V gene: TRBV29-1
clone size: -
J gene: TRBJ1-2
D gene: TRBD1